Following are 4 T cell receptor beta chains from one sample sequenced in a study of shared clonotypes between healthy human individuals. CD45RO negativity and positive selection for CCR7 defined naive CD8 cells, a population that excluded terminally differentiated effector memory CD45RA+ cells. Produced via immunoSEQ multiplex PCR; TCRdb's table is partial and in-frame only. The sample includes about 2 million clones, 85% to 95% seen only once; the top ten take less than 1.5%. The specimen sequenced was naive CD8+ T cells sorted from blood. These receptors were obtained from a man between 18 and 35 years old in good health.

The genes are TRBV30 and TRBJ2-3; D remains unclear. The CDR3 totals 13 residues. The germline gives CDR1 GTSNPN, CDR2 SVGIG (reference sequence). V was cut by 3 bases and J by 0 bases, with 7 bases left in between. The CDR3 DNA reads TGTGCCTGGAGCTTACAGAGCACAGATACGCAGTATTTT. It yields the protein CAWSLQSTDTQYF.

This clone was counted once. V usage is TRBV2 and J usage is TRBJ2-1; 11 bases agree with TRBD2. The germline V gene encodes CDR1 SNHLY and CDR2 FYNNEI. After removal of 9 bases from V and 5 bases from J, the junction contained 6 bases not matched to a gene. The CDR3 covers 14 residues. The CDR3: CASFTSGGNNEQFF. In DNA, the CDR3 is TGTGCCAGTTTTACTAGCGGGGGTAACAATGAGCAGTTCTTC.

This chain uses TRBV7-8 with TRBJ1-6, with 7 bases matching TRBD1. V trimming: 1 base; J trimming: 6 bases; junction bases outside the gene matches: 6. CDR3 size: 16 residues. Germline loops: CDR1 SGHVS, CDR2 FQNEAQ. Here the CDR3 reads CASSLDPGQLNSPLHF. The DNA of the CDR3 is TGTGCCAGCAGCTTAGACCCGGGACAGCTTAATTCACCCCTCCACTTT. The full variable domain, rest sourced from reference TRBV7-8 and TRBJ1-6, is GAGVSQSPRYKVAKRGQDVALRCDPISGHVSLFWYQQALGQGPEFLTYFQNEAQLDKSGLPSDRFFAERPEGSVSTLKIQRTQQEDSAVYLCASSLDPGQLNSPLHFGNGTRLTVT.

Written as DNA, the CDR3 is TGTGCCAGCAGCCCCCTACAAGGTACGGTCTTCTACGAGCAGTACTTC. This sequence encodes CASSPLQGTVFYEQYF. The chain has TRBV7-8 and TRBJ2-7; no definite D call. This CDR3 has 16 amino acids. Germline CDR1 is SGHVS and CDR2 is FQNEAQ. V was pared by 5 bases and J by 3 bases, with 20 bases between.